This T cell receptor (beta chain) was captured by sequencing in a study of T cells in Graves' hyperthyroidism and ophthalmopathy. Worth noting for this clonotype: Its specificity is unknown.

The investigators amplified TCR beta CDR3 regions from RNA transcripts. HTBI primers were employed in a first-round RT-PCR of the TCR CDR3. TCRdb reprocessed the multiplex PCR reads with MiXCR, giving one entry per CDR3 protein. The data show 550,000 to 600,000 distinct CDR3 sequences, around 42% seen once. Germline V lookup: CDR1 LNHNV, CDR2 YYDKDF (reference sequence). Trimming took 5 bases from V and 4 from J; bases not matched to a gene: 10. There are 17 residues in the CDR3. Findings and caveats of the study: A model of 13 V-J features distinguished ophthalmopathy from stable hyperthyroidism.

The sample was peripheral blood or thyroid tissue (not recorded which). The chain employs TRBV15 and TRBJ2-6; 8 nucleotides agree with TRBD1. This receptor was taken from an adult woman with Graves' disease, either hyperthyroidism or ophthalmopathy (not recorded which). The CDR3 nucleotides are TGTGCCACCAGCGGAGCACTGACAGGGGCCGGGGCCAACGTCCTGACTTTC. As protein: CATSGALTGAGANVLTF.